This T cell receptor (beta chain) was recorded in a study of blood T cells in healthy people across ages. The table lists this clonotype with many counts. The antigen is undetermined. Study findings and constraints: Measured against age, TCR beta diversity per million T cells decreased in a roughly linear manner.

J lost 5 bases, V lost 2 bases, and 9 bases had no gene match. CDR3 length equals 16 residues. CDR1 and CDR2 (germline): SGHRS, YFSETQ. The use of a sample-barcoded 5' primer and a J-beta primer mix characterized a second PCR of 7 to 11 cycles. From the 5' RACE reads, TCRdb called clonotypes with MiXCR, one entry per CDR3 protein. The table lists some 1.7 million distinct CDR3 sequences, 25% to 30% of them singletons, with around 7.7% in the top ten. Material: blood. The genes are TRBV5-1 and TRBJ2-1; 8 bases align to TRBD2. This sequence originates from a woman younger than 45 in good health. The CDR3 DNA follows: TGCGCCAGCAGCTTTGTAGCGGGATCGCGGAACAATGAGCAGTTCTTC. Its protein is CASSFVAGSRNNEQFF.